This is a list of T cell receptor beta chains from one sample in a study of T cells in Graves' hyperthyroidism and ophthalmopathy. TCRdb redid the calling of the multiplex PCR reads with MiXCR, one entry per CDR3 protein. The sample includes 640,000 or so distinct CDR3 sequences, 14% seen only once; the top ten take around 7%. The sample was blood. The receptors come from a woman aged 18-29 years with Graves' ophthalmopathy. The CDR3 runs from the conserved cysteine through the conserved F or W. Fields, in order: J gene, V gene, D gene, clone size, CDR3 length, CDR3 protein, CDR3 DNA. A D gene is named only where the DNA matches it firmly. Where a row states a size, it is once, few, many or the class of an expanded clone; other rows omit it.

J gene: TRBJ2-1; V gene: TRBV3-1; D gene: -; clone size: few; CDR3 length: 16; CDR3 protein: CASRRMGLRDYNEQFF; CDR3 DNA: TGTGCCAGCAGGCGGATGGGACTCCGAGATTACAATGAGCAGTTCTTC
J gene: TRBJ2-5; V gene: TRBV20-1; D gene: TRBD2; clone size: many; CDR3 length: 12; CDR3 protein: CSATGGQETQYF; CDR3 DNA: TGCAGTGCTACGGGGGGCCAAGAGACCCAGTACTTC
J gene: TRBJ2-5; V gene: TRBV4-3; D gene: -; clone size: -; CDR3 length: 15; CDR3 protein: CASSQERSGSETQYF; CDR3 DNA: TGCGCCAGCAGCCAAGAACGCTCGGGATCGGAGACCCAGTACTTC
J gene: TRBJ2-3; V gene: TRBV6-2/TRBV6-3; D gene: -; clone size: -; CDR3 length: 14; CDR3 protein: CASIPRGSTDTQYF; CDR3 DNA: TGTGCCAGCATCCCAAGAGGGAGCACAGATACGCAGTATTTT
J gene: TRBJ2-1; V gene: TRBV7-6; D gene: -; clone size: many; CDR3 length: 13; CDR3 protein: CASSLADRNEQFF; CDR3 DNA: TGTGCCAGCAGCTTAGCGGACCGCAATGAGCAGTTCTTC
J gene: TRBJ1-3; V gene: TRBV12-3/TRBV12-4; D gene: -; clone size: many; CDR3 length: 14; CDR3 protein: CASSLIGSGNTIYF; CDR3 DNA: TGTGCCAGCAGTCTGATCGGCTCTGGAAACACCATATATTTT
J gene: TRBJ2-7; V gene: TRBV27; D gene: -; clone size: many; CDR3 length: 14; CDR3 protein: CASRRGTVSGEQYF; CDR3 DNA: TGTGCCAGCAGACGGGGGACAGTTAGTGGCGAGCAGTACTTC
J gene: TRBJ2-6; V gene: TRBV20-1; D gene: -; clone size: many; CDR3 length: 12; CDR3 protein: CSAKSGANVLTF; CDR3 DNA: TGCAGTGCCAAATCTGGGGCCAACGTCCTGACTTTC
J gene: TRBJ1-1; V gene: TRBV19; D gene: -; clone size: many; CDR3 length: 14; CDR3 protein: CASSIPGTNTEAFF; CDR3 DNA: TGTGCCAGTAGTATCCCCGGGACGAACACTGAAGCTTTCTTT
J gene: TRBJ1-6; V gene: TRBV7-9; D gene: -; clone size: many; CDR3 length: 16; CDR3 protein: CASSLYRVRSNSPLHF; CDR3 DNA: TGTGCCAGCAGCCTCTACCGGGTTAGGAGTAATTCACCCCTCCACTTT
J gene: TRBJ1-3; V gene: TRBV28; D gene: -; clone size: few; CDR3 length: 16; CDR3 protein: CASSHLRGYSGNTIYF; CDR3 DNA: TGTGCCAGCTCCCACCTACGGGGCTACTCTGGAAACACCATATATTTT
J gene: TRBJ1-1; V gene: TRBV5-6; D gene: -; clone size: few; CDR3 length: 12; CDR3 protein: CASSPGAGMAFF; CDR3 DNA: TGTGCCAGCAGCCCCGGGGCAGGCATGGCTTTCTTT
J gene: TRBJ2-1; V gene: TRBV12-3/TRBV12-4; D gene: -; clone size: many; CDR3 length: 14; CDR3 protein: CASQVSSSYNEQFF; CDR3 DNA: TGTGCCAGCCAAGTGTCGAGCTCCTACAATGAGCAGTTCTTC
J gene: TRBJ1-3; V gene: TRBV28; D gene: -; clone size: many; CDR3 length: 11; CDR3 protein: CASVGGNTIYF; CDR3 DNA: TGTGCCAGCGTCGGCGGAAACACCATATATTTT
J gene: TRBJ2-7; V gene: TRBV2; D gene: -; clone size: many; CDR3 length: 15; CDR3 protein: CASARRVGDKYEQYF; CDR3 DNA: TGTGCCAGCGCTCGAAGGGTAGGGGACAAATACGAGCAGTACTTC
J gene: TRBJ2-7; V gene: TRBV27; D gene: -; clone size: -; CDR3 length: 12; CDR3 protein: CASGHSSYEQYF; CDR3 DNA: TGTGCCAGCGGCCATAGCTCCTACGAGCAGTACTTC
J gene: TRBJ2-7; V gene: TRBV27; D gene: TRBD1; clone size: many; CDR3 length: 14; CDR3 protein: CASSLSGQGAEQYF; CDR3 DNA: TGTGCCAGCAGTTTATCGGGACAGGGGGCCGAGCAGTACTTC
J gene: TRBJ2-3; V gene: TRBV30; D gene: TRBD2; clone size: -; CDR3 length: 14; CDR3 protein: CAWNGLANTDTQYF; CDR3 DNA: TGTGCCTGGAATGGACTAGCGAACACAGATACGCAGTATTTT
J gene: TRBJ1-1; V gene: TRBV29-1; D gene: TRBD1; clone size: many; CDR3 length: 14; CDR3 protein: CSVEPGQGNTEAFF; CDR3 DNA: TGCAGCGTCGAACCGGGACAGGGGAACACTGAAGCTTTCTTT
J gene: TRBJ2-4; V gene: TRBV18; D gene: -; clone size: -; CDR3 length: 17; CDR3 protein: CASSPAGRGLAKNIQYF; CDR3 DNA: TGTGCCAGCTCACCAGCCGGGAGAGGCCTAGCCAAAAACATTCAGTACTTC
J gene: TRBJ1-2; V gene: TRBV6-1; D gene: TRBD1; clone size: many; CDR3 length: 14; CDR3 protein: CASSRGTGGYGYTF; CDR3 DNA: TGTGCCAGCAGCCGGGGGACAGGGGGCTATGGCTACACCTTC
J gene: TRBJ2-7; V gene: TRBV28; D gene: TRBD2; clone size: many; CDR3 length: 14; CDR3 protein: CASSLLAGTYEQYF; CDR3 DNA: TGTGCCAGCAGTTTACTAGCGGGGACCTACGAGCAGTACTTC
J gene: TRBJ2-1; V gene: TRBV2; D gene: TRBD2; clone size: many; CDR3 length: 17; CDR3 protein: CASSAGTSGRLYNEQFF; CDR3 DNA: TGTGCCAGCAGCGCCGGGACTAGCGGGAGGCTATACAATGAGCAGTTCTTC
J gene: TRBJ2-3; V gene: TRBV11-2; D gene: TRBD1; clone size: many; CDR3 length: 17; CDR3 protein: CASTPLAGTGGTDTQYF; CDR3 DNA: TGTGCCAGCACTCCCCTTGCTGGGACAGGGGGCACAGATACGCAGTATTTT
J gene: TRBJ1-2; V gene: TRBV7-2; D gene: -; clone size: -; CDR3 length: 17; CDR3 protein: CASSWPRGGGYSHGYTF; CDR3 DNA: TGTGCCAGCAGTTGGCCCCGCGGCGGGGGTTACTCCCATGGCTACACCTTC
J gene: TRBJ2-5; V gene: TRBV7-9; D gene: TRBD2; clone size: many; CDR3 length: 15; CDR3 protein: CASSPPSGSLETQYF; CDR3 DNA: TGTGCCAGCAGCCCACCTAGCGGGAGTCTAGAGACCCAGTACTTC
J gene: TRBJ1-2; V gene: TRBV12-3/TRBV12-4; D gene: -; clone size: many; CDR3 length: 12; CDR3 protein: CASSLPKGGYTF; CDR3 DNA: TGTGCCAGCAGTCTCCCGAAAGGTGGCTACACCTTC
J gene: TRBJ2-7; V gene: TRBV7-9; D gene: TRBD1; clone size: -; CDR3 length: 17; CDR3 protein: CASSPISGRGQAYEQYF; CDR3 DNA: TGTGCCAGCAGCCCGATCAGTGGTCGGGGACAGGCGTACGAGCAGTACTTC
J gene: TRBJ1-3; V gene: TRBV28; D gene: -; clone size: once; CDR3 length: 16; CDR3 protein: CASSPTRGAPGNTIYF; CDR3 DNA: TGTGCCAGCAGTCCAACAAGGGGGGCGCCCGGAAACACCATATATTTT
J gene: TRBJ1-5; V gene: TRBV6-1; D gene: TRBD1; clone size: few; CDR3 length: 14; CDR3 protein: CASSATGGPQPQHF; CDR3 DNA: TGTGCCAGCAGTGCGACAGGGGGCCCTCAGCCCCAGCATTTT
J gene: TRBJ2-3; V gene: TRBV4-1; D gene: -; clone size: -; CDR3 length: 14; CDR3 protein: CASSQEWTVDTQYF; CDR3 DNA: TGCGCCAGCAGCCAAGAGTGGACGGTAGATACGCAGTATTTT
J gene: TRBJ2-3; V gene: TRBV5-1; D gene: -; clone size: many; CDR3 length: 13; CDR3 protein: CASRRDLLDTQYF; CDR3 DNA: TGCGCCAGCAGGCGGGACCTCCTTGATACGCAGTATTTT
J gene: TRBJ1-4; V gene: TRBV27; D gene: TRBD1; clone size: many; CDR3 length: 14; CDR3 protein: CASRGQGAYEKLFF; CDR3 DNA: TGTGCCAGCAGGGGACAGGGGGCATACGAAAAACTGTTTTTT
J gene: TRBJ1-4; V gene: TRBV3-1; D gene: TRBD1; clone size: many; CDR3 length: 19; CDR3 protein: CASSQDEGQIPATNEKLFF; CDR3 DNA: TGTGCCAGCAGCCAAGATGAGGGACAGATACCTGCAACTAATGAAAAACTGTTTTTT
J gene: TRBJ2-3; V gene: TRBV2; D gene: -; clone size: -; CDR3 length: 15; CDR3 protein: CASSGGQRGLDTQYF; CDR3 DNA: TGTGCCAGCAGTGGGGGTCAGCGAGGATTAGATACGCAGTATTTT
J gene: TRBJ2-5; V gene: TRBV3-1; D gene: -; clone size: few; CDR3 length: 14; CDR3 protein: CASSQDRQRETQYF; CDR3 DNA: TGTGCCAGCAGCCAAGATAGACAGAGGGAGACCCAGTACTTC
J gene: TRBJ2-2; V gene: TRBV4-2; D gene: TRBD2; clone size: few; CDR3 length: 16; CDR3 protein: CASSQGREGNTGELFF; CDR3 DNA: TGTGCCAGCAGCCAAGGGCGGGAGGGGAACACCGGGGAGCTGTTTTTT
J gene: TRBJ1-5; V gene: TRBV27; D gene: TRBD1; clone size: many; CDR3 length: 15; CDR3 protein: CASSLTGGSNQPQHF; CDR3 DNA: TGTGCCAGCAGTTTAACAGGGGGTAGCAATCAGCCCCAGCATTTT
J gene: TRBJ2-1; V gene: TRBV6-5; D gene: -; clone size: many; CDR3 length: 16; CDR3 protein: CASSYSPPSIPNEQFF; CDR3 DNA: TGTGCCAGCAGTTACAGCCCACCTTCGATCCCAAATGAGCAGTTCTTC